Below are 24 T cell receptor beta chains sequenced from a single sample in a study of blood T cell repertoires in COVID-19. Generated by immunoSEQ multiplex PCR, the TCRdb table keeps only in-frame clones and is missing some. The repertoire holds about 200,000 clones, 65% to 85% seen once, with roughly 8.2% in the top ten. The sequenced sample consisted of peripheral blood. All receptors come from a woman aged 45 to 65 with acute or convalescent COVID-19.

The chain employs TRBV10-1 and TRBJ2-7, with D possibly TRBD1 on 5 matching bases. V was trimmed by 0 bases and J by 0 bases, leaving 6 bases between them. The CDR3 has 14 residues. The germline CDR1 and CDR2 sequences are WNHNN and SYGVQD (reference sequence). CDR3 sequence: CASSESGDSYEQYF. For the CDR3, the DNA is TGCGCCAGCAGTGAGTCAGGGGACTCCTACGAGCAGTACTTC.

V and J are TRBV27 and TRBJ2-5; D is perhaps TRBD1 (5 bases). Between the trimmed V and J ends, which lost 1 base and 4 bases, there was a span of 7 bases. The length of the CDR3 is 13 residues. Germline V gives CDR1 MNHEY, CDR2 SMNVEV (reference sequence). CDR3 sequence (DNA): TGTGCCAGCAGTTTATTGGGGCCAGAGACCCAGTACTTC. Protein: CASSLLGPETQYF.

CDR3 sequence: CAWSGFRGSTDTQYF. CDR3 in DNA: TGTGCCTGGAGTGGGTTTAGGGGGAGCACAGATACGCAGTATTTT. This chain links TRBV30 with TRBJ2-3; TRBD1 is a possible D gene (6 bases). Trimming took off 1 base at V and 0 bases at J, with 11 bases between the two ends. This CDR3 has 15 residues. Germline assignment: CDR1 GTSNPN and CDR2 SVGIG (reference sequence).

The DNA of the CDR3 is TGCAGCGTTGGAGGGGGCGGCCGCAATCAGCCCCAGCATTTT. Translated: CSVGGGGRNQPQHF. The chain is built from TRBV29-1 and TRBJ1-5, with 7 bases that match TRBD1. The CDR3 contains 14 residues. V gave up 4 bases and J gave up 2 bases; unmatched junction bases: 5. The V gene's germline CDR1 is SQVTM and CDR2 ANQGSEA.

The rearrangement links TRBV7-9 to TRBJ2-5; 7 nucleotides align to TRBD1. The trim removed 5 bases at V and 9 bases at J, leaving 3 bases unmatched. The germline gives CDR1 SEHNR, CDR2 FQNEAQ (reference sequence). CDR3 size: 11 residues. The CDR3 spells CASSTTGAQYF. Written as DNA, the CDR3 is TGTGCCAGCAGCACAACAGGGGCCCAGTACTTC.

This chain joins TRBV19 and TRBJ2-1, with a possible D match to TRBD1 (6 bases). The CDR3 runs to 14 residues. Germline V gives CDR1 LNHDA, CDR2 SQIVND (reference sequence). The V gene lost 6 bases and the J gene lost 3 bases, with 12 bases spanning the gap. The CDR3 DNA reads TGTGCCAGTAGGCCTCCAGGGGACTACAATGAGCAGTTCTTC. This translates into CASRPPGDYNEQFF.

For the CDR3, the DNA is TGTGCCAGTACCGTGGGCCGGGAAGATACGCAGTATTTT. The encoded protein is CASTVGREDTQYF. The chain employs TRBV19 and TRBJ2-3; maybe TRBD2 (5 bases). CDR1 LNHDA and CDR2 SQIVND come from the germline V gene (reference sequence). The CDR3 is 13 residues long. V was trimmed by 7 bases and J by 5 bases, leaving 13 bases between them.

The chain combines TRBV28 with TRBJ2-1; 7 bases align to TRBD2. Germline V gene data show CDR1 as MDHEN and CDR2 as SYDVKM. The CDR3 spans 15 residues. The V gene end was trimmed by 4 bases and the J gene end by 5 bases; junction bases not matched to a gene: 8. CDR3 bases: TGTGCCAGCAGTTCCCGGGGGGAGCGGGACAATGAGCAGTTCTTC. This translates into CASSSRGERDNEQFF.

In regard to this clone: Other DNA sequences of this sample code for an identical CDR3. This CDR3 is CASSWEARNSPLHF. The CDR3 nucleotides read TGTGCCAGCAGTTGGGAGGCCAGAAATTCACCCCTCCACTTT. The J gene is TRBJ1-6, the V gene TRBV6-5; D not resolved. The germline gives CDR1 MNHEY, CDR2 SVGAGI. Trimming shortened V by 4 bases and J by 7 bases, and 11 bases separated the two germline ends. This CDR3 region has 14 residues.

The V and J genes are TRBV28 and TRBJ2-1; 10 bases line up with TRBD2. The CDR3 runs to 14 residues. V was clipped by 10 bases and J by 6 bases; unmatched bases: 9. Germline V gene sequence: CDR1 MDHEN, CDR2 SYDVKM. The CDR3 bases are TGTGCCACCGTTCCTAGCGGGAGTACCAATGAGCAGTTCTTC. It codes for CATVPSGSTNEQFF.

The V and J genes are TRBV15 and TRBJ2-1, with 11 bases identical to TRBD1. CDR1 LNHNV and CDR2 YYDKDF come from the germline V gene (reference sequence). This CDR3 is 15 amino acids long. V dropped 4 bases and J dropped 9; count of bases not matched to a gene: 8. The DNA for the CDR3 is TGTGCCACCAGCATGCGCGGACAGGGGGCAGGTGAGCAGTTCTTC. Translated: CATSMRGQGAGEQFF.

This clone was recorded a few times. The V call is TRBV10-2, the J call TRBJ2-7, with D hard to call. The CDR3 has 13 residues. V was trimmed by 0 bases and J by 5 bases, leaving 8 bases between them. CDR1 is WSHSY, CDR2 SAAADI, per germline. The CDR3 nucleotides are TGCGCCAGCAGTGAGTCACCAGACAACGAGCAGTACTTC. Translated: CASSESPDNEQYF.

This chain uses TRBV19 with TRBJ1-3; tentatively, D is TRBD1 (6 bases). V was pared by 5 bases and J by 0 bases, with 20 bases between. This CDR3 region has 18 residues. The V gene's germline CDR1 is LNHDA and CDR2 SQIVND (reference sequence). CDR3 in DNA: TGTGCCAGTAGTCACCCCCCGGGACACCAAAACTCTGGAAACACCATATATTTT. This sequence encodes CASSHPPGHQNSGNTIYF.

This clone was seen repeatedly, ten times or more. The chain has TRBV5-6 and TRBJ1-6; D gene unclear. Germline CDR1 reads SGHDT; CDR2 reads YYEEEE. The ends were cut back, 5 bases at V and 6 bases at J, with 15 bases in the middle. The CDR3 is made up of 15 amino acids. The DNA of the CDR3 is TGTGCCAGCAGTTCCACTACTCCACGTAATTCACCCCTCCACTTT. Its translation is CASSSTTPRNSPLHF. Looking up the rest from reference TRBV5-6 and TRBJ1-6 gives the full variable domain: DAGVTQSPTHLIKTRGQQVTLRCSPKSGHDTVSWYQQALGQGPQFIFQYYEEEERQRGNFPDRFSGHQFPNYSSELNVNALLLGDSALYLCASSSTTPRNSPLHFGNGTRLTVT.

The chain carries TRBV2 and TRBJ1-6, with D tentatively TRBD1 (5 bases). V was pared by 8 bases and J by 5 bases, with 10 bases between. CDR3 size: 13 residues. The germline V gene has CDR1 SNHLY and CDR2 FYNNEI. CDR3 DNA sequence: TGTGCCAGCTTAGCAGGGAATAATTCACCCCTCCACTTT. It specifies CASLAGNNSPLHF. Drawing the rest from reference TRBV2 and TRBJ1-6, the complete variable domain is EPEVTQTPSHQVTQMGQEVILRCVPISNHLYFYWYRQILGQKVEFLVSFYNNEISEKSEIFDDQFSVERPDGSNFTLKIRSTKLEDSAMYFCASLAGNNSPLHFGNGTRLTVT.

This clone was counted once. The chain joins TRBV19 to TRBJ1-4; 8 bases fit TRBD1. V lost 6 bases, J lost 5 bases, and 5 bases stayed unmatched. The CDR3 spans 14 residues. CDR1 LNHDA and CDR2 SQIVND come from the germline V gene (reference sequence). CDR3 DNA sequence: TGTGCCAGTAGACCGAGACAGGGGAATGAAAAACTGTTTTTT. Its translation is CASRPRQGNEKLFF.

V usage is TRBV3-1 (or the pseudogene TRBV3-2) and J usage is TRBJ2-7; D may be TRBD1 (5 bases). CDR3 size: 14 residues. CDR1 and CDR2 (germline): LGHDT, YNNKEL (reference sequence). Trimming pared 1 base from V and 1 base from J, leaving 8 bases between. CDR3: CASSQGPGSYEQYF. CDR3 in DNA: TGTGCCAGCAGCCAAGGTCCAGGGTCCTACGAGCAGTACTTC.

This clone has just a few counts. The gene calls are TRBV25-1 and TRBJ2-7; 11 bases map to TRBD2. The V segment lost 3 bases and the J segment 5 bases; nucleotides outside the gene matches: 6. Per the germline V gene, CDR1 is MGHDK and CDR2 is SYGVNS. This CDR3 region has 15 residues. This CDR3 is CASSDVAGGGHEQYF. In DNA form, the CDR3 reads TGTGCCAGCAGTGACGTAGCGGGAGGGGGCCACGAGCAGTACTTC.

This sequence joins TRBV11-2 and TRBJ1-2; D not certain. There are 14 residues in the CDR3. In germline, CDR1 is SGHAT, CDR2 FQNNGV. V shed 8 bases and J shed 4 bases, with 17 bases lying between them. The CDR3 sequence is CASSQRVGSYGYTF. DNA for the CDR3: TGTGCCAGCTCACAGCGGGTTGGGAGCTATGGCTACACCTTC.

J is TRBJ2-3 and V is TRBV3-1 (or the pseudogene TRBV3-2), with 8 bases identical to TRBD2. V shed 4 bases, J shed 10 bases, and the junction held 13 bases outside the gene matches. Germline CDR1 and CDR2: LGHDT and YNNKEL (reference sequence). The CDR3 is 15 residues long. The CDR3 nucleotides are TGTGCCAGCAGCCGATCGGGACTAGTACGGCGCTCGCAGTATTTT. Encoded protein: CASSRSGLVRRSQYF.

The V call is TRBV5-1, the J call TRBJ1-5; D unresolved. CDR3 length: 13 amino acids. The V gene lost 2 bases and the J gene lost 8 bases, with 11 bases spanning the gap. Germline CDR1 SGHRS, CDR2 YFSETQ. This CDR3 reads CASSLGGDEPQHF. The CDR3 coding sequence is TGCGCCAGCAGCTTAGGAGGAGATGAGCCCCAGCATTTT.

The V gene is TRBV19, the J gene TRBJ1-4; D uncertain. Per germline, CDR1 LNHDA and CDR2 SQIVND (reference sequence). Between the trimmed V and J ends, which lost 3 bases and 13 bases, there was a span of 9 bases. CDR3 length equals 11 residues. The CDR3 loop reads CASSMEKSLFF. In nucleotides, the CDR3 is TGTGCCAGTAGTATGGAGAAGTCACTGTTTTTT.

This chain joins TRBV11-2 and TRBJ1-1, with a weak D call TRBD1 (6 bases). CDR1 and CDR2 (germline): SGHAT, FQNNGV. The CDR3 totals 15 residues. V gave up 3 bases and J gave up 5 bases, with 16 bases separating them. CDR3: CASSLATGLETEAFF. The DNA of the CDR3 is TGTGCCAGCAGCTTGGCCACAGGGTTGGAGACTGAAGCTTTCTTT.

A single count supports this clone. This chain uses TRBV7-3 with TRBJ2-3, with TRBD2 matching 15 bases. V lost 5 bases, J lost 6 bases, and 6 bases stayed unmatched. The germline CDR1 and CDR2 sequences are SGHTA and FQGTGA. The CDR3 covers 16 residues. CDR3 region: CASSPGTSGRYDTQYF. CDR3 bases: TGTGCCAGCAGCCCCGGGACTAGCGGGAGGTACGATACGCAGTATTTT.